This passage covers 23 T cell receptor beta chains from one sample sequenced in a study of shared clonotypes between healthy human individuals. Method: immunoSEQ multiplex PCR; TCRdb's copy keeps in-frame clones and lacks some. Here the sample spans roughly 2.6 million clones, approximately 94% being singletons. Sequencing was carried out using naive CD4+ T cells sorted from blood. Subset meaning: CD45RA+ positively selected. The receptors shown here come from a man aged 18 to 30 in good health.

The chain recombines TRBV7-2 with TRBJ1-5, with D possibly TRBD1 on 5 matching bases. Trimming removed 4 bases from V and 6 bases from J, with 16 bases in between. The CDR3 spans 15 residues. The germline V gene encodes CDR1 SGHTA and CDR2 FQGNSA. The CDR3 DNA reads TGTGCCAGCAGCTCCGGGACCGTGGAGCGTCAGCCCCAGCATTTT. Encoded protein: CASSSGTVERQPQHF.

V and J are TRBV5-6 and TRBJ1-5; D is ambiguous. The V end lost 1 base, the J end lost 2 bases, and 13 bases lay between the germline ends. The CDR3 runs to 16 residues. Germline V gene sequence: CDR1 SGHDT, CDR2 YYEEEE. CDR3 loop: CASSLYLAMGNQPQHF. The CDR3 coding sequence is TGTGCCAGCAGCTTGTATTTAGCCATGGGCAATCAGCCCCAGCATTTT.

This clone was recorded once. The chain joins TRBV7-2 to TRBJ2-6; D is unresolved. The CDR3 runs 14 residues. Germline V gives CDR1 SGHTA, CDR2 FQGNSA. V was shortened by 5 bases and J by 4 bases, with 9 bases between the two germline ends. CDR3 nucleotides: TGTGCCAGCAGCCCCCCCCCAGGGGCCAACGTCCTGACTTTC. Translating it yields CASSPPPGANVLTF.

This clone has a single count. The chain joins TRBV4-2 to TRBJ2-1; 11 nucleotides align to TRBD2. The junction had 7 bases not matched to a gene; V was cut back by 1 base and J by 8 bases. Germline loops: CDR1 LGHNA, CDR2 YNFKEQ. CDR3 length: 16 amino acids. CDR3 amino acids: CASSQAGLAVIYEQFF. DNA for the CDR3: TGTGCCAGCAGCCAAGCGGGACTAGCGGTTATCTATGAGCAGTTCTTC.

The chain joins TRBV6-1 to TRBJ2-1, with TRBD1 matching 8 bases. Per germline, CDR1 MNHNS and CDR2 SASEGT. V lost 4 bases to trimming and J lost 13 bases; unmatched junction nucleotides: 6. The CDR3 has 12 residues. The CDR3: CASSVAGTGQFF. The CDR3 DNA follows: TGTGCCAGCAGTGTAGCCGGGACAGGACAGTTCTTC.

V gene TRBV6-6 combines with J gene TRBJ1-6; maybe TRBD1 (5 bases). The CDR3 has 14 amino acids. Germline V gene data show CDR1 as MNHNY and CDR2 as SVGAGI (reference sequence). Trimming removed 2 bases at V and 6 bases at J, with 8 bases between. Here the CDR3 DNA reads TGTGCCAGCAGTTACGGGGGAGGTAATTCACCCCTCCACTTT. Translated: CASSYGGGNSPLHF.

The CDR3 DNA reads as TGTGCCAGCAGCTTGACTAGCGGGAGGGTTAGCACAGATACGCAGTATTTT. Translating gives CASSLTSGRVSTDTQYF. The J gene is TRBJ2-3, the V gene TRBV11-3; TRBD2 agrees at 14 bases. CDR1 SGHNT and CDR2 YENEEA come from the germline V gene. CDR3 length: 17 residues. Germline trimming cut 3 bases from V and 0 bases from J; bases unmatched to any gene: 2.

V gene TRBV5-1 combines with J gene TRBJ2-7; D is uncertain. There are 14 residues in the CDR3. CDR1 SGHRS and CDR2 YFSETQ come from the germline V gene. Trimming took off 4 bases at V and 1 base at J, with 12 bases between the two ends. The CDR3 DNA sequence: TGCGCCAGCAGCACCCGCCCGACGTCCTACGAGCAGTACTTC. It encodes CASSTRPTSYEQYF.

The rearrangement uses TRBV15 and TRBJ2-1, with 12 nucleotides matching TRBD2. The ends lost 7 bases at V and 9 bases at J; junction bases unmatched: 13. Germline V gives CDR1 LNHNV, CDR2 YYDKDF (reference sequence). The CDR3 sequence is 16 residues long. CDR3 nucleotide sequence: TGTGCCACCACGGAGGCACTAGCGGGAGGATCTGGTGAGCAGTTCTTC. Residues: CATTEALAGGSGEQFF.

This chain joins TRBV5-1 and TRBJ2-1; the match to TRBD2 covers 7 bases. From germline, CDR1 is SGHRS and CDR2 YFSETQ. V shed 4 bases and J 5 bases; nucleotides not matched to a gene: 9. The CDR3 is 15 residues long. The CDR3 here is CASSRPEGGNNEQFF. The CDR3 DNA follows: TGCGCCAGCAGCCGGCCTGAGGGAGGGAACAATGAGCAGTTCTTC.

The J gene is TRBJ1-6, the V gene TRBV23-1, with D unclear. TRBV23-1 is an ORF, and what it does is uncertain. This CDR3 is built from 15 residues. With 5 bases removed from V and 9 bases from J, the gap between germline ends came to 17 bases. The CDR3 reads CASSDPWGIFSPLHF. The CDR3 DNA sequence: TGCGCCAGCAGTGACCCTTGGGGTATATTTTCACCCCTCCACTTT.

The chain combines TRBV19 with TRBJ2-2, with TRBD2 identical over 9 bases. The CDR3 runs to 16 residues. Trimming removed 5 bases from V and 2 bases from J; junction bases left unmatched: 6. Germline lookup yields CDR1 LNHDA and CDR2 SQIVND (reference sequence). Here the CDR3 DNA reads TGTGCCAGTAGTCGCCGACTAGCGGAAAACACCGGGGAGCTGTTTTTT. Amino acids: CASSRRLAENTGELFF.

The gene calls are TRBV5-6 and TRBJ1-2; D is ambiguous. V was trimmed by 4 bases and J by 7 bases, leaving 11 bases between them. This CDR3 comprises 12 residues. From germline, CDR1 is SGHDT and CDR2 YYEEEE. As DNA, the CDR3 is TGTGCCAGCAGCCCGTCCGGACTTGGCTACACCTTC. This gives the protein CASSPSGLGYTF.

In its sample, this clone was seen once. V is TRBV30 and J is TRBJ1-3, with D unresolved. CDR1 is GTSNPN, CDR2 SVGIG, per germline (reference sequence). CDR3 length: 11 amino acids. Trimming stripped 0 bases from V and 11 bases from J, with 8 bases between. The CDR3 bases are TGTGCCTGGAGTGTCCAGGAACCCATATATTTT. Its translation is CAWSVQEPIYF. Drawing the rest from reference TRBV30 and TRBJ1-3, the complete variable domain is SQTIHQWPATLVQPVGSPLSLECTVEGTSNPNLYWYRQAAGRGLQLLFYSVGIGQISSEVPQNLSASRPQDRQFILSSKKLLLSDSGFYLCAWSVQEPIYFGEGSWLTVV.

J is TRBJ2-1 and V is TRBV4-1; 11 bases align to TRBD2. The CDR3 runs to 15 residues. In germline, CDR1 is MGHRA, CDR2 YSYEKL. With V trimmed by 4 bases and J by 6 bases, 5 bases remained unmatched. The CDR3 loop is CASSRGLAEGNEQFF. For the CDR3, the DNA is TGCGCCAGCAGCCGGGGACTAGCGGAGGGCAATGAGCAGTTCTTC.

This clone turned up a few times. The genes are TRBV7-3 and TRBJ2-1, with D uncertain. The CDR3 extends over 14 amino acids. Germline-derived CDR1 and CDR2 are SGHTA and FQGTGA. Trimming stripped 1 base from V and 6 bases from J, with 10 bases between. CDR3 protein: CASSLSGHGNEQFF. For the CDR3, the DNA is TGTGCCAGCAGCTTAAGTGGGCATGGCAATGAGCAGTTCTTC.

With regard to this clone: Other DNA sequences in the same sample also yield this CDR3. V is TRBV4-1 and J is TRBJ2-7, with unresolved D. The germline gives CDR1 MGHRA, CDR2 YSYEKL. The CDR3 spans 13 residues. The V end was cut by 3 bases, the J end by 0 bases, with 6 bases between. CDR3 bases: TGCGCCAGCAGCCAGGGATTCTCCTACGAGCAGTACTTC. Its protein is CASSQGFSYEQYF.

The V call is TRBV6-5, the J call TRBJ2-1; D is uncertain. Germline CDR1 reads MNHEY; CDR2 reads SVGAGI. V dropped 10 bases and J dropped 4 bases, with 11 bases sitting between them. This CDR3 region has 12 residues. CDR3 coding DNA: TGTGCCATAGGGCTGCGGTACAATGAGCAGTTCTTC. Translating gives CAIGLRYNEQFF.

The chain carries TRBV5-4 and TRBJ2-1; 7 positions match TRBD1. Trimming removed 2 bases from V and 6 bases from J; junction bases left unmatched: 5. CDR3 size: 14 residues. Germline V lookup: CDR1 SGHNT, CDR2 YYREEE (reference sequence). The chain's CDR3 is CASSFRDSGNEQFF. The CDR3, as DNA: TGTGCCAGCAGCTTCCGGGACAGTGGCAATGAGCAGTTCTTC.

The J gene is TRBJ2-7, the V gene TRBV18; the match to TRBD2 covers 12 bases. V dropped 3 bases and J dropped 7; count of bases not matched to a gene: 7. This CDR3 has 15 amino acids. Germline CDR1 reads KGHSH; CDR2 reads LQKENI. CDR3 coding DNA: TGTGCCAGCTCACCTGGGACTAGCGGGCTCTTTGAGCAGTACTTC. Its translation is CASSPGTSGLFEQYF.

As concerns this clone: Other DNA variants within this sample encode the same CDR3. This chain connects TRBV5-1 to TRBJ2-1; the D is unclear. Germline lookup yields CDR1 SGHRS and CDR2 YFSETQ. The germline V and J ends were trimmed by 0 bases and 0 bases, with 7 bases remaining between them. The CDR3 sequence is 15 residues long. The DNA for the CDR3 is TGCGCCAGCAGCTTGGAACGGCCCTCCTACAATGAGCAGTTCTTC. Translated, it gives CASSLERPSYNEQFF.

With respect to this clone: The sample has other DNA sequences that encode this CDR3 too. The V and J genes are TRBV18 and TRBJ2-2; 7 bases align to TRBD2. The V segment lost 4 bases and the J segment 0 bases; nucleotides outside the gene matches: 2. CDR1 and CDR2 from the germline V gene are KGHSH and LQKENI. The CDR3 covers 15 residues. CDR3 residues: CASSQGLANTGELFF. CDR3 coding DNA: TGTGCCAGCTCACAAGGACTAGCGAACACCGGGGAGCTGTTTTTT.

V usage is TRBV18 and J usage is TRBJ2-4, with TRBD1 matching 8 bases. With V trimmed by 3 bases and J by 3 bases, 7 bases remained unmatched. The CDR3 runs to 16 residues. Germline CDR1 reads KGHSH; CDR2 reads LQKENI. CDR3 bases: TGTGCCAGCTCACCCTTGAACAGGGGGGACAAAAACATTCAGTACTTC. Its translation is CASSPLNRGDKNIQYF.